This TCR beta chain is from a study of cytomegalovirus exposure and HLA in healthy donors. The PCR contained 60 Vbeta and 13 Jbeta primers. Libraries were prepared by immunoSEQ multiplex PCR; TCRdb keeps only in-frame clonotypes and omits some of them. The sample lists some 170,000 clones; about four fifths were seen once. The sequence was obtained from a woman between 18 and 29 years old in good health and CMV-seropositive. The specimen sequenced was PBMCs.

The CDR3 DNA reads as TGTGCCAGCTCGCCGCCCAGGAATTCTGGGGCCAACGTCCTGACTTTC. Translation gives CASSPPRNSGANVLTF. This chain connects TRBV18 to TRBJ2-6; D ambiguous. Germline V gene data show CDR1 as KGHSH and CDR2 as LQKENI. The CDR3 contains 16 residues. V was cut by 6 bases and J by 1 base, with 13 bases left in between. Full variable domain (outside the CDR3, taken from reference TRBV18 and TRBJ2-6): NAGVMQNPRHLVRRRGQEARLRCSPMKGHSHVYWYRQLPEEGLKFMVYLQKENIIDESGMPKERFSAEFPKEGPSILRIQQVVRGDSAAYFCASSPPRNSGANVLTFGAGSRLTVL.